This record concerns one T cell receptor beta chain sequence. Profiled with immunoSEQ multiplex PCR; TCRdb holds only in-frame clones, not every one. The sample includes about 18,000 clones, just under 75% of them seen just once. Noted treatment: randomized to nivolumab then ipilimumab (arm A) or the reverse (arm B). This record belongs to a study of sequential checkpoint blockade in melanoma. V gave up 6 bases and J gave up 2 bases, with 8 bases separating them. Germline CDR1 is WSHSY and CDR2 is SAAADI. This CDR3 spans 12 amino acids. Specimen: CD8+ T cells sorted from blood (inferred from file names), collected from a patient given nivolumab and ipilimumab in sequence. V gene TRBV10-2 combines with J gene TRBJ2-7, with unresolved D. The receptor was isolated from a human donor with melanoma. In DNA, the CDR3 is TGCGCCAGCAGCTTTTATACCTACGAGCAGTACTTC. Amino acids: CASSFYTYEQYF.